This T cell receptor beta chain was retrieved from a study of neurological immune-mediated disorders (dated by TCRdb to between 2018 and 2021). For the wider study: Peripheral blood TCR-beta repertoires from HTLV-I-associated myelopathy (HAM/TSP) patients, multiple sclerosis patients and healthy controls were compared by UMI-based sequencing. The 106 TCR-beta libraries covered PBMC samples along with longitudinal samples, technical triplicates, and paired sorted CD4+ and CD8+ T-cell subsets. The cohort included about 70 subjects: approximately 15 with HAM/TSP, around 34 with multiple sclerosis, and 20 or so healthy controls.

The CDR3 holds 11 amino acids from the cysteine to the phenylalanine. The DNA shown is the 33-base CDR3, in frame from base 1. Deletion took 3 bases off V and 3 bases off J, with a span of 4 bases between the germline ends. Based on the germline V gene, the CDR1 and CDR2 sequences are SGHRS and YFSETQ. Study-wide conclusions, independent of this receptor: TCR clonal expansion was highest in HAM/TSP patients and lowest in MS patients, with MS patients falling below even healthy controls. Expanded clones from different subjects shared no identical CDR3 amino acid sequences, which suggests that TCR-beta repertoires were private in all groups.

The healthy controls were volunteers from blood banks in Maryland, USA. For the unsorted PBMC libraries, 2 million PBMCs were stored in RNAlater at -80 degrees C until RNA extraction and were used to generate the libraries. Peripheral blood underwent Ficoll-Hypaque density gradient centrifugation to isolate PBMCs, which were then cryopreserved in liquid nitrogen. Worth noting for this clonotype: Its antigen target is currently unknown. Base qualities are not recorded, but no much larger clone differs from it by a single base.

cDNA was synthesized by template-switch 5'RACE using a primer carrying a 10-nucleotide random unique molecular identifier by which each TCR transcript was tagged. Over 180 million TCR-beta sequences, covering 15-18 subjects, were produced in each sequencing run. Total RNA was extracted with the RNeasy kit. TCR-beta VDJ regions were amplified with primers for the TCR constant region and the 5'RACE anchor, using the KAPA Real-time Library Amplification kit. Sample indexes and Illumina adaptors were added in a first PCR, after which library yield was increased in a second PCR. After purification with Ampure beads, the TCR product of roughly 650 bp was size-selected on a 2% E-gel SizeSelection system. Before pooling, library quality was assessed on a Bioanalyzer, concentration was determined with Qubit, and library quantification was performed with the Kapa Library Quantification kit. Paired-end 2 x 150 bp sequencing of the libraries was performed on an Illumina HiSeq 2500. To increase sequence diversity, roughly 25-31% phiX was spiked into each library pool. Processing in the source paper ran as follows. The quality-filtered reads were processed with the UMI-based MiGEC pipeline, whose error correction step removed more than 80% of the raw TCR sequences. IMGT germline references were used for aligning VDJ genes, and each clonotype was defined as a unique CDR3 amino acid sequence together with its V-J genes. Clonal expansion, Shannon diversity, and CDR3 relatedness (CalcPairwiseDistances, ClusterSamples) were evaluated with VDJtools, and phylogenetic trees were built with CLCbio workbench. A clone was classed as expanded if it had 8 or more unique UMIs, a cutoff based on coefficient-of-variation modelling across technical triplicates. TCRdb cleaned the public reads at Q25 with fastp, built clones with MiXCR and kept in-frame beta chains. Each entry is one CDR3 protein sequence, shown with its most common DNA and genes. TCRdb, not the authors, supplied the V and J calls. The sample profile shows fewer than 30,000 distinct CDR3 sequences; 5.5% to 8% of them were found once. Of the sample, 4.8% falls within the top ten clones.

In this chain, TRBV5-1 is recombined with TRBJ2-7; no confident D gene assignment can be made. The sequenced sample consisted of PBMCs. The sequence was collected from a woman aged 40 to 50 in good health. The nucleotide sequence reads as follows: TGCGCCAGCAGCTCCCTCTACGAGCAGTACTTC. Protein translation: CASSSLYEQYF.